This T cell receptor (beta chain) was found in a study of T cells in Graves' hyperthyroidism and ophthalmopathy. The CDR3 covers 12 residues. Per the germline V gene, CDR1 is DFQATT and CDR2 is SNEGSKA (reference sequence). On this clonotype: Its ends do not fully match the called genes, so a read error is possible.

Amplification yielded TCR beta CDR3 regions, with RNA transcripts as the source. Carried out on the TCR CDR3, a first-round RT-PCR used the HTBI primer set. TCRdb independently ran MiXCR on the multiplex PCR reads; one entry per CDR3 protein. The profile covers around 350,000 distinct CDR3 sequences, with roughly 19% appearing a single time and 3.7% taken by the ten largest. This chain connects TRBV20-1 to TRBJ2-7; D is unclear. The sample consisted of blood. The sequence was obtained from a young woman with Graves' hyperthyroidism. This chain's CDR3 is CSASVEPYDQYF. Written as DNA, the CDR3 is TGCAGTGCTAGTGTCGAGCCCTACGATCAGTACTTC.